This TCR beta chain was obtained from a study of blood T cell repertoires in COVID-19. Overall study context: The study drew acute and convalescent COVID-19 samples from the United States, Italy and Spain. In each case, the material was cDNA or gDNA derived from T cells, B-cell-depleted T cells, or PBMCs.

The method was immunoSEQ multiplex PCR; TCRdb's version includes in-frame clones alone and lacks a portion of them. The data show over 200,000 clones, approximately 88% seen once. The CDR3 covers 17 residues. Germline CDR1 is KGHDR and CDR2 is SFDVKD. The ends lost 3 bases at V and 9 bases at J; junction bases unmatched: 11. Participant age was roughly 18 to 90 years, and participants resided in roughly 24 US areas. Participant-reported clinical history was the basis for cohort assignment. The chain is built from TRBV24-1 and TRBJ2-1; TRBD2 matches 12 bases. The source is a woman in her twenties or thirties who had been exposed to COVID-19. Sequenced material: PBMCs or T cells enriched from blood (not recorded which). The CDR3 region has the DNA TGTGCCACCAGTGATCGGGCGACTAGCGGGAGAATGTGTGAGCAGTTCTTC. Encoded protein: CATSDRATSGRMCEQFF.